These 31 T cell receptor beta chains originate from one sample sequenced in a study of cytomegalovirus exposure and HLA in healthy donors (dated by TCRdb to 2015 to 2018). Library construction relied on the immunoSEQ multiplex PCR assay. For the multiplex PCR, a mixture combining 60 forward primers for TCR Vbeta segments and 13 reverse primers for TCR Jbeta segments was used. The clones in this table, taken by TCRdb from immuneACCESS, are in-frame only. Not every clone is retained; where verified, under half of the shortfall comes from an unresolved V gene, and the cause of the rest is unknown. Counted in this sample were around 190,000 clones; about 80% of them appeared once. The ten largest account for less than 3.5% of the sample. Sequencing was carried out using PBMCs. These receptors all stem from a young woman in good health and CMV-seronegative.

The DNA for the CDR3 is TGTGCCAGCAGCTCCCACCAGGGGGACACTGAAGCTTTCTTT. As protein: CASSSHQGDTEAFF. The chain is built from TRBV7-9 and TRBJ1-1, with TRBD1 matching over 7 bases. CDR1 and CDR2 from the germline V gene are SEHNR and FQNEAQ (reference sequence). CDR3 length equals 14 residues. The V gene end was trimmed by 4 bases and the J gene end by 3 bases; junction bases not matched to a gene: 5.

The chain couples TRBV6-6 to TRBJ2-7; possible D gene TRBD1, 6 bases. V lost 5 bases to trimming and J lost 7 bases, with 9 bases between them. This CDR3 has 11 amino acids. Germline V gene sequence: CDR1 MNHNY, CDR2 SVGAGI (reference sequence). In nucleotides, the CDR3 is TGTGCCAGCAGTCAAACAGGGGAGCAGTACTTC. This codes for CASSQTGEQYF.

The V gene is TRBV13, the J gene TRBJ2-7, with D tentatively TRBD2 (5 bases). The CDR3 covers 12 residues. Germline assignment: CDR1 PRHDT and CDR2 FYEKMQ (reference sequence). With 5 bases removed from V and 5 bases from J, the gap between germline ends came to 10 bases. The chain's CDR3 is CASSPGMHEQYF. The CDR3 DNA reads TGTGCCAGCAGCCCGGGGATGCACGAGCAGTACTTC.

This clone has only one observation. The J gene is TRBJ2-3, the V gene TRBV7-6, with a tentative D call TRBD2 (5 bases). The V end lost 4 bases, the J end lost 1 base, and 6 bases lay between the germline ends. CDR3 length: 13 amino acids. In germline, CDR1 is SGHVS, CDR2 FNYEAQ. The CDR3 DNA reads TGTGCCAGCAGCTCGCGGGGCACAGATACGCAGTATTTT. It encodes CASSSRGTDTQYF. Combining the CDR3 with reference TRBV7-6 and TRBJ2-3 gives the whole variable domain GAGVSQSPRYKVTKRGQDVALRCDPISGHVSLYWYRQALGQGPEFLTYFNYEAQQDKSGLPNDRFSAERPEGSISTLTIQRTEQRDSAMYRCASSSRGTDTQYFGPGTRLTVL.

This rearrangement joins TRBV9 to TRBJ2-3; 8 nucleotides agree with TRBD2. The CDR3 sequence is 14 residues long. The junction had 17 bases not matched to a gene; V was cut back by 7 bases and J by 13 bases. CDR1 and CDR2 from the germline V gene are SGDLS and YYNGEE. The CDR3 protein is CASGPGTRNSREYF. The CDR3 DNA sequence: TGTGCCAGCGGACCCGGGACTAGGAACAGTAGGGAGTATTTT.

This chain joins TRBV29-1 and TRBJ1-1; possible D gene TRBD1, 5 bases. Germline loops: CDR1 SQVTM, CDR2 ANQGSEA. Trimming removed 1 base at V and 3 bases at J, with 15 bases between. The CDR3 totals 15 residues. In DNA, the CDR3 is TGCAGCGTTGAAGTTCCCAGGGTATGGGACACTGAAGCTTTCTTT. Amino acids: CSVEVPRVWDTEAFF.

This clone occurred a few times. This chain joins TRBV7-2 and TRBJ1-4, with 8 positions matching TRBD1. Looked up from germline, CDR1 is SGHTA and CDR2 is FQGNSA. This CDR3 region has 15 residues. V shed 4 bases and J 7 bases; nucleotides not matched to a gene: 8. CDR3 sequence (DNA): TGTGCCAGCAGCTACAGACAGGGGATGGGTGAAAAACTGTTTTTT. This encodes CASSYRQGMGEKLFF.

This chain links TRBV5-6 with TRBJ2-3, with 11 bases identical to TRBD1. Germline CDR1 reads SGHDT; CDR2 reads YYEEEE. The CDR3 runs to 15 residues. Losses at the gene ends were 7 bases for V and 2 bases for J; bases not matched to a gene: 6. CDR3 in amino acids: CASWGTGGATDTQYF. As DNA, the CDR3 is TGTGCCAGCTGGGGGACAGGGGGGGCCACAGATACGCAGTATTTT.

The rearrangement links TRBV4-2 to TRBJ2-1; 13 bases align to TRBD2. CDR1 is LGHNA and CDR2 is YNFKEQ in the germline V gene. V dropped 2 bases and J dropped 9; count of bases not matched to a gene: 1. CDR3 length: 14 amino acids. CDR3 sequence: CASSQWTSGGEQFF. The CDR3 DNA reads as TGTGCCAGCAGCCAATGGACTAGCGGGGGTGAGCAGTTCTTC.

V usage is TRBV10-3 and J usage is TRBJ2-3, with 9 positions matching TRBD2. J lost 1 base, V lost 2 bases, and 1 base had no gene match. The V gene's germline CDR1 is ENHRY and CDR2 SYGVKD. The CDR3 runs to 15 residues. CDR3 sequence (DNA): TGTGCCATCAGTGAGATAGCGGGGGGCACAGATACGCAGTATTTT. Encoded protein: CAISEIAGGTDTQYF.

V usage is TRBV4-1 and J usage is TRBJ1-5; 11 bases fit TRBD1. The CDR3 extends over 19 amino acids. CDR1 and CDR2 from the germline V gene are MGHRA and YSYEKL. The V segment lost 4 bases and the J segment 1 base; nucleotides outside the gene matches: 12. The CDR3 here is CASSPRTGGEAGSNQPQHF. The CDR3 nucleotides read TGCGCCAGCAGCCCGAGGACAGGGGGCGAGGCGGGGAGCAATCAGCCCCAGCATTTT.

A word on this clone: The same CDR3 is also encoded by other DNA sequences in this sample. V usage is TRBV27 and J usage is TRBJ2-6, with no clear D. V lost 5 bases and J 3 bases, leaving 5 bases between the germline ends. The CDR3 contains 13 residues. The germline gives CDR1 MNHEY, CDR2 SMNVEV (reference sequence). The CDR3: CASSPSGANVLTF. CDR3 DNA: TGTGCCAGCAGTCCGAGTGGGGCCAACGTCCTGACTTTC. Full variable domain (rest looked up from reference TRBV27 and TRBJ2-6): EAQVTQNPRYLITVTGKKLTVTCSQNMNHEYMSWYRQDPGLGLRQIYYSMNVEVTDKGDVPEGYKVSRKEKRNFPLILESPSPNQTSLYFCASSPSGANVLTFGAGSRLTVL.

The chain combines TRBV5-4 with TRBJ2-1, with 8 bases aligning to TRBD1. The CDR3 extends over 15 amino acids. J gave up 3 bases and V 4 bases, and 6 bases lay outside the gene matches. Germline V gives CDR1 SGHNT, CDR2 YYREEE (reference sequence). CDR3 sequence: CASSPETGDYNEQFF. CDR3 sequence (DNA): TGTGCCAGCAGCCCCGAGACAGGGGACTACAATGAGCAGTTCTTC.

The gene calls are TRBV21-1 and TRBJ1-5. TRBV21-1 is deemed a pseudogene. CDR3 size: 15 residues. The CDR3 region has the DNA TGTGCCAGCAGCAAAGTACGGGATAGCAATCAGCCCCAGCATTTT. Its translation is CASSKVRDSNQPQHF.

The rearrangement joins TRBV10-3 to TRBJ2-7, with TRBD2 identical over 7 bases. After removal of 7 bases from V and 2 bases from J, the junction contained 5 bases not matched to a gene. CDR1 ENHRY and CDR2 SYGVKD come from the germline V gene. CDR3 length: 13 residues. Here the CDR3 DNA reads TGTGCCATCACTGCGGGAGATCCCTACGAGCAGTACTTC. Translating gives CAITAGDPYEQYF.

V gene TRBV7-9 combines with J gene TRBJ2-7; 9 bases are shared with TRBD2. V shed 4 bases and J 2 bases; nucleotides not matched to a gene: 15. The CDR3 runs to 18 residues. In germline, CDR1 is SEHNR, CDR2 FQNEAQ (reference sequence). CDR3 amino acids: CASSSEREVGGAPYEQYF. CDR3 DNA: TGTGCCAGCAGCTCGGAGCGGGAGGTCGGAGGGGCCCCCTACGAGCAGTACTTC. Full variable domain (missing parts from reference TRBV7-9 and TRBJ2-7): DTGVSQNPRHKITKRGQNVTFRCDPISEHNRLYWYRQTLGQGPEFLTYFQNEAQLEKSRLLSDRFSAERPKGSFSTLEIQRTEQGDSAMYLCASSSEREVGGAPYEQYFGPGTRLTVT.

This chain uses TRBV28 with TRBJ1-4; TRBD1 matches 9 bases. Germline V lookup: CDR1 MDHEN, CDR2 SYDVKM. Trimming cost V 7 bases and J 6 bases; bases outside gene matches: 3. This CDR3 is built from 13 residues. CDR3 in amino acids: CASMRQGDEKLFF. The CDR3, as DNA: TGTGCCAGCATGAGACAGGGGGATGAAAAACTGTTTTTT.

This clone was counted between two and nine times. V gene TRBV18 combines with J gene TRBJ2-7; 8 nucleotides line up with TRBD2. V shed 6 bases and J 0 bases; nucleotides not matched to a gene: 10. The CDR3 totals 16 residues. Germline V CDR1 and CDR2: KGHSH, LQKENI. The CDR3 reads CASSLTSGTSSYEQYF. CDR3 sequence (DNA): TGTGCCAGCTCCCTTACATCCGGGACTAGCTCCTACGAGCAGTACTTC.

The J gene is TRBJ1-4, the V gene TRBV7-9; no definite D call. Trimming removed 1 base at V and 8 bases at J, with 11 bases between. Germline V gives CDR1 SEHNR, CDR2 FQNEAQ (reference sequence). The CDR3 has 14 residues. The chain's CDR3 is CASSLGHEIEKLFF. The DNA for the CDR3 is TGTGCCAGCAGCTTAGGACACGAAATCGAAAAACTGTTTTTT.

The J gene is TRBJ1-5, the V gene TRBV5-1, with D possibly being TRBD1 (6 bases). The germline CDR1 and CDR2 sequences are SGHRS and YFSETQ. The CDR3 covers 15 residues. V was cut by 0 bases and J by 6 bases, with 13 bases left in between. CDR3 protein: CASSLGTDLSQPQHF. CDR3 bases: TGCGCCAGCAGCTTGGGGACAGATTTAAGTCAGCCCCAGCATTTT.

This clone was found once. The chain uses TRBV6-5 and TRBJ1-2; TRBD1 agrees at 8 bases. The CDR3 runs 15 residues. Germline trimming cut 0 bases from V and 4 bases from J; bases unmatched to any gene: 4. Germline V gene sequence: CDR1 MNHEY, CDR2 SVGAGI. CDR3 amino acids: CASSYSVRGLYGYTF. CDR3 DNA: TGTGCCAGCAGTTACTCAGTCAGGGGGCTCTATGGCTACACCTTC.

The chain couples TRBV18 to TRBJ2-4, with a tentative D call TRBD1 (6 bases). From germline, CDR1 is KGHSH and CDR2 LQKENI. V lost 4 bases to trimming and J lost 6 bases, with 16 bases between them. The CDR3 length is 15 residues. Written as DNA, the CDR3 is TGTGCCAGCTCACGTGAGGACAGCGAAAGAAACATTCAGTACTTC. The encoded protein is CASSREDSERNIQYF. The full variable domain, its missing parts supplied by reference TRBV18 and TRBJ2-4, is NAGVMQNPRHLVRRRGQEARLRCSPMKGHSHVYWYRQLPEEGLKFMVYLQKENIIDESGMPKERFSAEFPKEGPSILRIQQVVRGDSAAYFCASSREDSERNIQYFGAGTRLSVL.

Judged by abundance, this clone is medium-sized. The chain joins TRBV5-1 to TRBJ2-7; D uncertain. The CDR3 is made up of 14 amino acids. Deletions cut 2 bases from V and 0 bases from J, with 9 bases between. Germline V gene data show CDR1 as SGHRS and CDR2 as YFSETQ. CDR3 loop: CASSLSVLSYEQYF. In DNA form, the CDR3 reads TGCGCCAGCAGCTTAAGCGTACTCTCCTACGAGCAGTACTTC.

The chain joins TRBV5-1 to TRBJ2-2; 10 nucleotides agree with TRBD1. This CDR3 is 17 amino acids long. The V and J ends lost 1 base and 4 bases, in that order; junction bases with no gene match: 7. CDR1 and CDR2 from the germline V gene are SGHRS and YFSETQ. This chain's CDR3 is CASSLHGTGAVTGELFF. The DNA for the CDR3 is TGCGCCAGCAGCTTGCATGGGACAGGGGCTGTCACCGGGGAGCTGTTTTTT.

This chain links TRBV7-7 with TRBJ2-3, with TRBD2 matching 9 bases. Germline V gene data show CDR1 as SSHAT and CDR2 as FNYEAQ (reference sequence). This CDR3 comprises 14 residues. J was trimmed by 4 bases and V by 5 bases; bases with no gene match: 4. The CDR3 coding sequence is TGTGCCAGCAGCAAGGGACTAGCCGCAGATACGCAGTATTTT. Protein product: CASSKGLAADTQYF.

The chain links TRBV2 to TRBJ2-7, with a possible D match to TRBD2 (6 bases). With 4 bases removed from V and 6 bases from J, the gap between germline ends came to 16 bases. The CDR3 totals 14 residues. Germline CDR1 reads SNHLY; CDR2 reads FYNNEI. Here the CDR3 reads CASSAGLPLLEQYF. In DNA form, the CDR3 reads TGTGCCAGCAGTGCTGGACTACCCCTTCTCGAGCAGTACTTC.

This clone was counted between two and nine times. The chain is built from TRBV5-1 and TRBJ2-5; D gene uncertain. The CDR3 has 14 residues. V lost 0 bases to trimming and J lost 4 bases, with 10 bases between them. Germline V CDR1 and CDR2: SGHRS, YFSETQ. The CDR3: CASSLGQLGETQYF. The DNA for the CDR3 is TGCGCCAGCAGCTTGGGCCAGCTAGGAGAGACCCAGTACTTC.

This clone was observed a handful of times. The V and J genes are TRBV6-6 and TRBJ1-2; D remains unclear. The CDR3 spans 15 residues. From germline, CDR1 is MNHNY and CDR2 SVGAGI (reference sequence). V was cut by 2 bases and J by 0 bases, with 10 bases left in between. CDR3 amino acids: CASSYSAESNYGYTF. CDR3 DNA: TGTGCCAGCAGTTACAGTGCAGAATCTAACTATGGCTACACCTTC.

The chain is built from TRBV29-1 and TRBJ1-1; 7 bases align to TRBD1. Trimming took 3 bases from V and 4 from J; bases not matched to a gene: 8. CDR3 length: 14 residues. Germline values: CDR1 SQVTM, CDR2 ANQGSEA. CDR3 sequence: CSVDTGQGGTEAFF. The CDR3 DNA sequence: TGCAGCGTTGATACAGGGCAGGGGGGCACTGAAGCTTTCTTT. The full variable domain, with the rest looked up from reference TRBV29-1 and TRBJ1-1, is SAVISQKPSRDICQRGTSLTIQCQVDSQVTMMFWYRQQPGQSLTLIATANQGSEATYESGFVIDKFPISRPNLTFSTLTVSNMSPEDSSIYLCSVDTGQGGTEAFFGQGTRLTVV.

V usage is TRBV18 and J usage is TRBJ1-5; no reliable D call. Germline V gene data show CDR1 as KGHSH and CDR2 as LQKENI. The CDR3 is made up of 13 amino acids. Trimming took off 3 bases at V and 6 bases at J, with 9 bases between the two ends. CDR3 sequence: CASSPRLLQPQHF. The CDR3 region has the DNA TGTGCCAGCTCACCTCGTTTACTTCAGCCCCAGCATTTT.

This clone was found once. The chain is built from TRBV5-7 and TRBJ1-1; D ambiguous. TRBV5-7 is an ORF, and what it does is uncertain. V was pared by 2 bases and J by 6 bases, with 5 bases between. The CDR3 sequence is 11 residues long. The CDR3 loop reads CASSFIPEAFF. DNA of the CDR3: TGTGCCAGCAGCTTCATTCCTGAAGCTTTCTTT.